These 9 T cell receptor beta chains share one sample of origin, sequenced in a study of blood T cells in healthy people across ages. The second PCR ran roughly 6 to 12 cycles with a sample-barcoded 5' primer and J-beta primers. TCRdb re-analysed the 5' RACE reads in MiXCR, keeping a single row per CDR3 protein. Altogether more than 650,000 distinct CDR3 sequences are present, about 53% being singletons, with the ten largest covering 41%. Source material: blood. These receptors were obtained from a man older than 75 in good health.

This clonotype turned up a few times. The chain joins TRBV12-3 or TRBV12-4 to TRBJ1-1, with unresolved D. The CDR3 is 11 amino acids. V was shortened by 7 bases and J by 3 bases, with 6 bases between the two germline ends. CDR3 residues: CASIQDTEAFF. The CDR3 coding sequence is TGTGCCAGCATTCAGGACACTGAAGCTTTCTTT.

The V call is TRBV18, the J call TRBJ1-2; D uncertain. CDR1 is KGHSH, CDR2 LQKENI, per germline. Trimming cost V 2 bases and J 0 bases, with 13 bases left between them. This CDR3 comprises 16 residues. The CDR3: CASSPFSGSPNYGYTF. DNA for the CDR3: TGTGCCAGCTCACCATTCTCAGGATCCCCTAACTATGGCTACACCTTC.

The chain has TRBV20-1 and TRBJ2-3; 8 positions match TRBD2. The CDR3 has 14 amino acids. Germline V gene data show CDR1 as DFQATT and CDR2 as SNEGSKA (reference sequence). With 1 base clipped from V and 8 bases from J, the junction kept 8 bases outside the gene matches. Written as DNA, the CDR3 is TGCAGTGCTAGAGCTTCGGGAGGGCCGGGTACGCAGTATTTT. Its protein is CSARASGGPGTQYF.

This clonotype was seen more than once but under ten times. This chain connects TRBV5-1 to TRBJ2-5, with TRBD2 matching 7 bases. Judging by the DNA end, TRBJ2-7 fits better; the J call may be wrong. Germline V gene sequence: CDR1 SGHRS, CDR2 YFSETQ. The CDR3 loop spans 16 amino acids. The CDR3 DNA reads TGCGCCAGCAGCCCCTGGGGCAGCGGGGACCACTACGAGCAGTACTTC. Translating gives CASSPWGSGDHYEQYF.

This clonotype showed up just once. V gene TRBV7-9 combines with J gene TRBJ1-1; perhaps TRBD1 as D (5 bases). Trimming removed 1 base from V and 6 bases from J, with 12 bases in between. The CDR3 runs to 14 residues. CDR1 SEHNR and CDR2 FQNEAQ come from the germline V gene (reference sequence). The DNA for the CDR3 is TGTGCCAGCAGCTTAGGGGACCCACTGGCTGAAGCTTTCTTT. Protein product: CASSLGDPLAEAFF.

The chain couples TRBV20-1 to TRBJ2-1, with 7 bases aligning to TRBD2. The CDR3 is 17 residues long. CDR1 and CDR2 from the germline V gene are DFQATT and SNEGSKA (reference sequence). The V segment lost 0 bases and the J segment 4 bases; nucleotides outside the gene matches: 12. The CDR3 region has the DNA TGCAGTGCTAGAGATCGCTCTAGCGGAGGGAGTTACAATGAGCAGTTCTTC. Protein: CSARDRSSGGSYNEQFF.

The chain is built from TRBV10-3 and TRBJ1-6; 9 bases agree with TRBD1. The CDR3 length is 14 residues. Germline loops: CDR1 ENHRY, CDR2 SYGVKD. The junction had 10 bases not matched to a gene; V was cut back by 8 bases and J by 11 bases. The CDR3 spells CAIRERDRVAPLHF. The DNA of the CDR3 is TGTGCCATCCGAGAGAGGGACAGGGTTGCACCCCTCCACTTT.

There are a few counts of this clonotype. The V and J genes are TRBV28 and TRBJ2-1, with 10 bases matching TRBD2. The CDR3 consists of 16 residues. V shed 7 bases, J shed 4 bases, and the junction held 10 bases outside the gene matches. Germline assignment: CDR1 MDHEN and CDR2 SYDVKM. The CDR3 sequence: CASTSSGRNPYNEQFF. CDR3 sequence (DNA): TGTGCCAGCACCTCTAGCGGGAGAAACCCTTACAATGAGCAGTTCTTC.

The chain links TRBV24-1 to TRBJ2-3; 7 bases match TRBD2. The CDR3 is 15 amino acids. Trimming cost V 4 bases and J 14 bases; bases outside gene matches: 17. Germline lookup yields CDR1 KGHDR and CDR2 SFDVKD. The CDR3 region has the DNA TGTGCCACCAGTGACCCCAGCGGGGACCACAGAGACGCGTATTTT. It codes for CATSDPSGDHRDAYF.